The 8 T cell receptor beta chains in this list originate from one sample, sequenced in a study of T cells in Graves' hyperthyroidism and ophthalmopathy. The CDR3 regions of TCR beta were amplified from RNA transcripts. The TCR CDR3 was amplified in a first-round RT-PCR using the HTBI primer set. TCRdb ran MiXCR on the multiplex PCR reads and lists one entry per CDR3 protein. Of 500,000 to 650,000 distinct CDR3 sequences listed, 13% to 15% were seen once; the top ten hold approximately 15%. Sequences were obtained from blood. Receptors were obtained from a woman aged 40 to 50 with Graves' hyperthyroidism.

The table lists this clonotype with many counts. V gene TRBV6-1 combines with J gene TRBJ2-2; D gene ambiguous. Germline CDR1 MNHNS, CDR2 SASEGT. The germline V and J ends were trimmed by 0 bases and 2 bases, with 7 bases remaining between them. There are 15 residues in the CDR3. The CDR3 DNA is TGTGCCAGCAGTGAAGCGGACGGAAACACCGGGGAGCTGTTTTTT. This gives the protein CASSEADGNTGELFF.

In regard to this clonotype: The junction and the germline gene differ at one end; a read error may be behind it. The chain joins TRBV5-1 to TRBJ1-1; 7 bases agree with TRBD1. Germline CDR1 and CDR2: SGHRS and YFSETQ. This CDR3 is built from 13 residues. CDR3 region: CASSTGATTEAFF. CDR3 in DNA: TGTGCCAGCAGCACAGGGGCTACCACTGAAGCTTTCTTT.

This clonotype was recorded a few times. The rearrangement links TRBV19 to TRBJ1-4, with a tentative D call TRBD1 (5 bases). Trimming left V 4 bases short and J 7 bases short, with 13 bases between. Germline loops: CDR1 LNHDA, CDR2 SQIVND (reference sequence). This CDR3 has 14 residues. The CDR3 here is CASSRTRFGEKLFF. The CDR3 bases are TGTGCCAGTAGTAGGACAAGGTTTGGTGAAAAACTGTTTTTT. The variable domain in full, with the rest retrieved from reference TRBV19 and TRBJ1-4, is DGGITQSPKYLFRKEGQNVTLSCEQNLNHDAMYWYRQDPGQGLRLIYYSQIVNDFQKGDIAEGYSVSREKKESFPLTVTSAQKNPTAFYLCASSRTRFGEKLFFGSGTQLSVL.

The chain carries TRBV25-1 and TRBJ2-7; a possible D gene is TRBD1 (5 bases). The CDR3 is 16 residues long. Germline V CDR1 and CDR2: MGHDK, SYGVNS. Trimming left V 2 bases short and J 4 bases short, with 18 bases between. The CDR3 DNA reads TGTGCCAGCAGTGAAAATTTTGGTCAGGGAAAGTACGAGCAGTACTTC. It encodes CASSENFGQGKYEQYF.

Many counts were recorded for this clonotype. The rearrangement uses TRBV3-1 and TRBJ1-1, with TRBD1 matching 9 bases. CDR3 length: 16 amino acids. Germline trimming cut 1 base from V and 5 bases from J; bases unmatched to any gene: 8. Germline V gives CDR1 LGHDT, CDR2 YNNKEL (reference sequence). CDR3 nucleotides: TGTGCCAGCAGCCAAGCTCTAGGACAGGGGCAAACTGAAGCTTTCTTT. Protein: CASSQALGQGQTEAFF. Full variable domain (rest looked up from reference TRBV3-1 and TRBJ1-1): DTAVSQTPKYLVTQMGNDKSIKCEQNLGHDTMYWYKQDSKKFLKIMFSYNNKELIINETVPNRFSPKSPDKAHLNLHINSLELGDSAVYFCASSQALGQGQTEAFFGQGTRLTVV.

This clonotype has only a few counts. The DNA of the CDR3 is TGCAGTGCTAGAGATGTGGAATACAATGAGCAGTTCTTC. Its translation is CSARDVEYNEQFF. The rearrangement links TRBV20-1 to TRBJ2-1; D is unclear. The CDR3 is 13 residues long. Germline V gene sequence: CDR1 DFQATT, CDR2 SNEGSKA (reference sequence). Trimming removed 0 bases from V and 4 bases from J, with 7 bases in between.

This clonotype was observed a handful of times. The gene calls are TRBV15 and TRBJ2-5; tentatively, D is TRBD2 (5 bases). V was pared by 2 bases and J by 5 bases, with 12 bases between. The CDR3 has 14 residues. Germline V gene lookup returns CDR1 LNHNV and CDR2 YYDKDF (reference sequence). CDR3 loop: CATSRRESGETQYF. CDR3 nucleotides: TGTGCCACCAGCAGAAGAGAATCGGGGGAGACCCAGTACTTC.

In its sample, this clonotype was seen a few times. The chain has TRBV27 and TRBJ2-1, with a tentative D call TRBD1 (5 bases). Trimming cost V 7 bases and J 7 bases, with 17 bases left between them. This CDR3 region has 14 residues. The V gene's germline CDR1 is MNHEY and CDR2 SMNVEV (reference sequence). The CDR3: CASTPGARRNEQFF. The CDR3 DNA follows: TGTGCCAGCACTCCTGGGGCTAGGCGGAATGAGCAGTTCTTC.